This T cell receptor beta chain came from a study of T-cell memory formation after mild COVID-19. Libraries for TCRalpha and TCRbeta carried sample barcodes and unique molecular identifiers via 5'RACE. Via MiXCR, TCRdb re-called the 5' RACE reads, giving one row per CDR3 protein. This sample has 390,000 or so distinct CDR3 sequences; roughly 15% occur once, and the top ten carry 20% to 25%. Study conclusions and caveats: Later expanders leaned CD4+, whereas clones that contracted between day 15 and 85 were balanced CD4/CD8. CD8+ contracting clones occupied EMRA, while CD4+ ones occupied mainly CM and EM.

Regarding this clonotype: The target antigen is unknown.

The V gene end was trimmed by 3 bases and the J gene end by 5 bases; junction bases not matched to a gene: 8. Germline V lookup: CDR1 SGHKS, CDR2 YYEKEE (reference sequence). The CDR3 runs to 15 residues. This chain uses TRBV5-5 with TRBJ1-1; 9 bases map to TRBD1. The source material was PBMCs or a T cell subset sorted from them (not recorded which). This sequence originates from a man younger than 30 who had mild COVID-19 (a few samples of this study predate the infection). Cell type and time point are not known. CDR3 amino acids: CASSSSGTGWTEAFF. The CDR3 DNA follows: TGTGCCAGCAGCTCCTCCGGGACAGGGTGGACTGAAGCTTTCTTT.